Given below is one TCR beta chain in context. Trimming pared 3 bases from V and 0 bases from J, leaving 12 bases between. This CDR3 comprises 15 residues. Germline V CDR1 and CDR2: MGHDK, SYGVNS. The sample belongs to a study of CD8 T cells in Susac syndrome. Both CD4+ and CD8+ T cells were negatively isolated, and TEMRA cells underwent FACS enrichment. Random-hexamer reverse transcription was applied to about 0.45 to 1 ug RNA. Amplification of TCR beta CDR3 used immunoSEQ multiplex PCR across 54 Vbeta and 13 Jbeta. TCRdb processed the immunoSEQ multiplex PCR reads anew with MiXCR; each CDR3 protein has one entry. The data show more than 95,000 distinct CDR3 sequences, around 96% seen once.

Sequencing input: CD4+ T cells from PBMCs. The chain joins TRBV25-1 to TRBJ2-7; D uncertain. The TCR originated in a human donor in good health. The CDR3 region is CASSDNRRLSYEQYF. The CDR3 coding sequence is TGTGCCAGCAGTGACAATAGAAGGCTCTCCTACGAGCAGTACTTC.